This TCR beta chain was identified during a study of T cell responses to AZD1222 COVID-19 vaccine (dated by TCRdb to the early 2020s). Regarding the complete study: AZD1222 recipients given second doses at about 4 weeks or at about 12 weeks were pooled, since spike-specific TCR depth and breadth were not found to differ between the two schedules. TCR sequencing covered some 240 trial participants: approximately 200 given two doses of AZD1222 and 26 given two doses of MenACWY control vaccine. Enrollment into the trials was organized by age into subgroups of 18-55, 56-69 and 70-plus years, and those subgroups contained approximately 160, 26 and 62 TCR-sequenced participants, respectively.

The CDR3 regions of human TCRbeta chains were analyzed by immunosequencing. In the source study's methods: Repertoire TCRs were matched against a reference library of SARS-CoV-2-specific TCRs generated with the MIRA antigen-specificity platform. Breadth was defined as the fraction of unique TCRs that were SARS-CoV-2-associated, and depth was defined as the fraction of total T cells that were SARS-CoV-2-associated. Using the MIRA data, each spike-specific TCR was mapped to the spike region that the TCR reacts to and placed in a CD4 or CD8 class. Log10-transformed breadth and depth values were compared by one-way ANOVA with Sidak's multiple comparisons tests. TCRdb mirrors the immuneACCESS table, restricted to in-frame sequences. Some clones are absent from its copies; in checked studies, under half trace to an unresolved V gene, and the reason for the others is unknown. V and J calls and clone size are given by that table; D and trimming were obtained from the DNA. The sample data list under 150,000 clones, and 93% of these were observed just once. The leading ten clones occupy about 3.1% of the sample.

Study-wide findings and limitations: The 56-69-year group was small, and its depth increase did not reach significance, likely because of low power. Spike-specific TCR breadth and depth rose significantly after two AZD1222 doses compared with day 0 and with MenACWY recipients. CD4 TCRs associated with the vaccine covered the entire spike protein, and the dominant responses were in regions 160-218 and 743-854. Most participants were white British and females outnumbered males, and the authors suggested that clonal diversity may have been underestimated. Conclusions about previously exposed vaccinees are limited because only a handful of AZD1222 recipients were SARS-CoV-2 seropositive at baseline. Epitopes outside the regions mutated in the B.1.351 and B.1.1.7 variants were reportedly recognized by nearly half of the unique spike-specific TCRs. No day 14 peak-response samples were available, so repertoires were characterized only after the peak T cell response.

Remarks on this clone: It lacks a known antigen. No clone much larger than this one lies a single base away; base qualities are absent.

V and J are truncated by 4 bases and 7 bases respectively, leaving an intervening sequence of 13 bases. The CDR3 holds 14 amino acids from the cysteine to the phenylalanine. This entry keeps only the CDR3 DNA: 42 bases, framed from base 1. CDR1 and CDR2 (MNHEY, SVGAGI) derive from the germline V gene. The time point label here, explained by the study, means: baseline before first vaccination. Vaccinee samples came from UK trials COV001 and COV002, including a single-blind randomized controlled phase 2/3 trial of AZD1222 (ChAdOx1 nCoV-19) in healthy adults. For TCRbeta chain sequencing, PBMC samples from trial participants were taken at day 0 and at day 28 after the second dose.

Sequencing used peripheral blood, obtained on day 0 of AZD1222 vaccination. The clonotype comes from an adult in good health. This chain is built from TRBV6-5 and TRBJ2-2; a tentative D match to TRBD2 spans 6 bases. CDR3 protein: CASSFATRNGELFF. The DNA reads as follows: TGTGCCAGCAGTTTCGCGACTAGGAACGGGGAGCTGTTTTTT.